This T cell receptor (beta chain) was recovered during a study of radiation and T cells in renal cell carcinoma. General study results and limits: Top tumor clonotypes rose in blood 2 weeks post-radiation, then contracted. Baseline intratumoral clonotype presence is unknown without pretreatment biopsies.

With respect to this clone: Its antigen is unknown.

Sequenced by immunoSEQ multiplex PCR; TCRdb stores in-frame clones only, minus some. Of more than 150,000 clones listed, approximately 88% are singletons. As to time point: blood 2 weeks post-SBRT. The treatment here: 15 Gy SBRT to primary tumor, nephrectomy 4 weeks later. Blood was sampled at baseline, 2 weeks and 4 weeks after SBRT. The V gene lost 7 bases and the J gene lost 2 bases, with 5 bases spanning the gap. Germline loops: CDR1 SEHNR, CDR2 FQNEAQ (reference sequence). The CDR3 consists of 11 residues. Source: blood, taken from a patient whose treatment included radiotherapy and nephrectomy. This clonotype was sampled from a woman between 50 and 59 years old with renal cell carcinoma. The chain recombines TRBV7-9 with TRBJ1-1; D uncertain. The CDR3: CASTSNTEAFF. For the CDR3, the DNA is TGTGCCAGCACCTCAAACACTGAAGCTTTCTTT.